This is a list of T cell receptor beta chains from one sample in a study of graft-versus-host responses after intestinal transplantation. Generated by immunoSEQ multiplex PCR, the TCRdb table keeps only in-frame clones and is missing some. In the table there are 85,000 to 90,000 clones, 75% to 95% of which are singletons. These receptors have no known antigen. This specimen was unstimulated CD4+ T cells sorted from spleen or lymph node cells, taken before transplant. These receptors were taken from a human donor who was the organ donor for an intestinal transplant. Both conserved end residues are part of each CDR3. Some rows have no size entry. The others give once, few or many, or a class for an expanded clone.

TRBV25-1 12 few CASRDSSYEQYF
TRBV27 18 . CASSQSYYNWQTYNEQFF
TRBV4-1 15 . CASSQDSGGRDGYTF
TRBV6-6 16 . CASSYSGSGASDTQYF
TRBV20-1 11 once CSASIPDTQYF
TRBV25-1 15 . CASSQWAGGEDTQYF
TRBV9 14 once CASSPADRNTEAFF
TRBV5-4 15 . CASSLGEGQNSPLHF
TRBV13 17 . CASSLGTAGTVGEKLFF
TRBV5-1 15 . CASSLTGTFTDTQYF
TRBV9 17 . CASSVEPGGASGNTIYF
TRBV4-1 19 . CASSQEGNGRHAGTGELFF
TRBV7-6 11 . CASSYYNEQFF
TRBV11-3 12 . CASSLVREEAFF
TRBV6-5 14 . CASSYSMGGTEAFF
TRBV5-4 15 once CASSLTSGRFYEQYF
TRBV5-1 14 . CASSPADFTDTQYF
TRBV7-6 13 . CASSLAEQYGYTF
TRBV7-8 14 . CASSLLGVNYGYTF
TRBV5-4 16 . CASSPNLAGASYEQYF
TRBV2 16 . CASRERLAGKDGELFF
TRBV6-5 14 . CASSTPRSNYGYTF
TRBV15 14 . CATSKRQTYQPQHF
TRBV10-1 15 . CASSSGQNLYNEQFF
TRBV9 14 . CASSVESGGQPQHF
TRBV5-1 15 . CASSLGRDRGNGYTF
TRBV7-6 13 . CASSLRRGETQYF
TRBV6-5 15 . CASRYQTERVTEAFF
TRBV5-4 15 . CASSSTGGWNTEAFF
TRBV5-1 16 . CASSLGGGASSYEQYF
TRBV14 17 once CASSQGVLGTGIYEQYF
TRBV11-1 16 . CASSFNTGASGNTIYF
TRBV6-5 16 . CASSYFLADNQETQYF
TRBV2 12 . CASRRERYEQYF
TRBV7-9 16 once CASSLPRPDRDPEAFF
TRBV9 15 once CASSAKLEVQETQYF
TRBV10-3 14 . CATQGGTSNEKLFF
TRBV7-2 13 . CASSPIPGEKLFF
TRBV5-1 15 . CASSLRGPNPGELFF
TRBV6-5 14 once CASSPRRGGETQYF
TRBV25-1 17 . CASSDFPGGPGTDTQYF
TRBV6-4 13 . CASIGDSKNIQYF